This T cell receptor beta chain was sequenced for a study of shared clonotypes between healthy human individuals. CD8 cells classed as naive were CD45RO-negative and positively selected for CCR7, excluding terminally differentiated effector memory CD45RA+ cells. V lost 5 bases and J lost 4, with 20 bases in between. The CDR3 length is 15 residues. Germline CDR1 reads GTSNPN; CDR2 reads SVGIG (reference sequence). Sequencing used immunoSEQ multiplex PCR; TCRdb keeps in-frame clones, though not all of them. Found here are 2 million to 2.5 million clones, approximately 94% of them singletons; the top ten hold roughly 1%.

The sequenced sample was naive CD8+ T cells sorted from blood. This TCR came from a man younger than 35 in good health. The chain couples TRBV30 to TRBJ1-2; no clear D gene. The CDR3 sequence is CAWGPSGVLAYGYTF. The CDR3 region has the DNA TGTGCCTGGGGTCCGTCGGGCGTACTCGCCTATGGCTACACCTTC.